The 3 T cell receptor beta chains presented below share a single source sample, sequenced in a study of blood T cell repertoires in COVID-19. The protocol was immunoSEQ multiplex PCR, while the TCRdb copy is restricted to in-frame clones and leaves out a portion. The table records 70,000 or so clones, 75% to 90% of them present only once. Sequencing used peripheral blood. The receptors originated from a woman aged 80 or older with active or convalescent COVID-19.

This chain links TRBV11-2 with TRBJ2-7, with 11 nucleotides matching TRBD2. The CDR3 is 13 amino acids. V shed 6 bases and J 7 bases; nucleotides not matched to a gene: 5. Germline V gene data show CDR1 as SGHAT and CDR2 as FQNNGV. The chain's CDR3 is CASSQWTSGEQYF. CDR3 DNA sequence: TGTGCCAGCAGTCAATGGACTAGCGGGGAGCAGTACTTC.

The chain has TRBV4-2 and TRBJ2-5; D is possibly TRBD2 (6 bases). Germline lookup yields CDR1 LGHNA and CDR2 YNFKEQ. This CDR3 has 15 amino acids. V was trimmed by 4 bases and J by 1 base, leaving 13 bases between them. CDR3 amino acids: CASSRRLGTQETQYF. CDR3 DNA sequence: TGTGCCAGCAGCCGCCGACTAGGGACCCAAGAGACCCAGTACTTC.

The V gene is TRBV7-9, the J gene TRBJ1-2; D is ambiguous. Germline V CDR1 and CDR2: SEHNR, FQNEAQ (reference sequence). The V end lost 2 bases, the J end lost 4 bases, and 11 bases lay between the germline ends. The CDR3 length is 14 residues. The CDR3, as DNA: TGTGCCAGCAGCTTAAATACGGGAACCTATGGCTACACCTTC. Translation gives CASSLNTGTYGYTF. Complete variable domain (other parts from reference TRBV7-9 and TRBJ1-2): DTGVSQNPRHKITKRGQNVTFRCDPISEHNRLYWYRQTLGQGPEFLTYFQNEAQLEKSRLLSDRFSAERPKGSFSTLEIQRTEQGDSAMYLCASSLNTGTYGYTFGSGTRLTVV.